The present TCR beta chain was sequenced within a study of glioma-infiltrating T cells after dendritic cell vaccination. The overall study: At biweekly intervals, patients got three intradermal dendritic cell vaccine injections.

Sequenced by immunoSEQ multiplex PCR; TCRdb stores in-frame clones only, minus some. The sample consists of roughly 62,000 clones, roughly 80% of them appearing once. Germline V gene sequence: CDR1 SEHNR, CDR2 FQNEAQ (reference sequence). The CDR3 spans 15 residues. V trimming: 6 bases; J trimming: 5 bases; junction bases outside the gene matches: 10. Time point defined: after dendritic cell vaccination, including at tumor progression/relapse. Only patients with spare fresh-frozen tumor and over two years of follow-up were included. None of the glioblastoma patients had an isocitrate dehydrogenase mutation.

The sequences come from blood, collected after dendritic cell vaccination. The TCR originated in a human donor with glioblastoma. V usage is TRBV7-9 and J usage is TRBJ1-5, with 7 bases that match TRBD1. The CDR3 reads CASSSLRDSYQPQHF. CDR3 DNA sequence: TGTGCCAGCAGTTCCTTACGGGACAGTTATCAGCCCCAGCATTTT.